This entry concerns a single TCR beta chain. No antigen is known for it. Profiled with immunoSEQ multiplex PCR; TCRdb holds only in-frame clones, not every one. The sample carries more than 600,000 clones, just over 90% recorded once. This record comes from a study of shared clonotypes between healthy human individuals. Study details: A couple of women and a few men aged 18 to 49 made up the donors.

V lost 1 base and J lost 6; bases outside the gene matches: 9. Germline V CDR1 and CDR2: SEHNR, FQNEAQ (reference sequence). CDR3 length: 16 amino acids. General study points: Richness estimates generally favored naive over memory subsets.

The naive CD8 population came from CD45RO-negative cells selected for CCR7, without terminally differentiated effector memory CD45RA+ cells. The chain couples TRBV7-9 to TRBJ2-3, with 8 nucleotides matching TRBD2. The clonotype originates from a man aged 30 to 45 in good health. Sequenced input: naive CD8+ T cells sorted from blood. This CDR3 is CASSLETGGPGDTQYF. As DNA, the CDR3 is TGTGCCAGCAGCTTAGAAACGGGAGGGCCTGGGGATACGCAGTATTTT.